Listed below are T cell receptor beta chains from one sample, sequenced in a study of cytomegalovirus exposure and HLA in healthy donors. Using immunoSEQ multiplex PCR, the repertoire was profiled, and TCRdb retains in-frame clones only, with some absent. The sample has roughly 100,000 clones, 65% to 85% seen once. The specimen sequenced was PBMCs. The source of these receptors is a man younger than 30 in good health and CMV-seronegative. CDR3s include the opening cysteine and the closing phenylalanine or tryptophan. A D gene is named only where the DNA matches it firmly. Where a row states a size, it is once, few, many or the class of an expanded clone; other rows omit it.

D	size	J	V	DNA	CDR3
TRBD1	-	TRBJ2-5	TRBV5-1	TGCGCCAGCAGCTTAAGACAGGGCCAAGAGACCCAGTACTTC	CASSLRQGQETQYF
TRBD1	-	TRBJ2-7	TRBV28	TGTGCCAGCAGGAGGCAGGGGGCATACGAGCAGTACTTC	CASRRQGAYEQYF
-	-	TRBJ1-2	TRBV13	TGTGCCAGCAGCTTTGGTCAGCGTGGCTACACCTTC	CASSFGQRGYTF
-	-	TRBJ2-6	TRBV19	TGTGCCAGTAGTATAAGGGCCGGGACTGGAAGCTCTGGGGCCAACGTCCTGACTTTC	CASSIRAGTGSSGANVLTF
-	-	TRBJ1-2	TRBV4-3	TGCGCCAGCAGCCAAGACAGGGGCCATGGCTACACCTTC	CASSQDRGHGYTF
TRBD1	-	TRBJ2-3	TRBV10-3	TGTGCCATCAGTGAGTCGGGGGGACAGGGCGCAGATACGCAGTATTTT	CAISESGGQGADTQYF
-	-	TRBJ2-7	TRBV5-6	TGTGCCAGCAGCTTGGGGCAGATCTCCTACGAGCAGTACTTC	CASSLGQISYEQYF
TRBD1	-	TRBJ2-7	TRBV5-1	TGCGCCAGCAGAAGGGACAGTTCCTACGAGCAGTACTTC	CASRRDSSYEQYF
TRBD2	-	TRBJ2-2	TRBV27	TGTGCCACCCGCCAGTTAGGGAGGGCCGGAACCGGGGAGCTGTTTTTT	CATRQLGRAGTGELFF
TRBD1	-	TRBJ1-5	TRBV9	TGTGCCGGCAGCCCAGGGGGCAACTTTAATCAGCCCCAGCATTTT	CAGSPGGNFNQPQHF
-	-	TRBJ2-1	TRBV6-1	TGTGCCAGCATGGAGGGGCCTTCCTACAATGAGCAGTTCTTC	CASMEGPSYNEQFF
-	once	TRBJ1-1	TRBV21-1	TGTGCCAGCAGCCCAAAGAGAACTGAAGCTTTCTTT	CASSPKRTEAFF
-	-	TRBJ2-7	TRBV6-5	TGTGCCAGCAGTGACCAGGCCCCCTACGAGCAGTACTTC	CASSDQAPYEQYF
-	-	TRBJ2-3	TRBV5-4	TGTGCCACCGGGGTTTGGGCGGGGTCCACAGATACGCAGTATTTT	CATGVWAGSTDTQYF
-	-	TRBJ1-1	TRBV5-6	TGTGCCAGCAGCTTGGATAGAGGCTACACTGAAGCTTTCTTT	CASSLDRGYTEAFF
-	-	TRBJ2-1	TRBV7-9	TGTGCCAGCAGCCCTTTTGGGCAGATAGCGTCTAGTGAGCAGTTCTTC	CASSPFGQIASSEQFF
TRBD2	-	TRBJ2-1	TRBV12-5	TGTGCTAGTGGTTTGCCCGGGACTATCAACAATGAGCAGTTCTTC	CASGLPGTINNEQFF
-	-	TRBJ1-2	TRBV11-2	TGTGCCAGCAGGTTACAGATAGCCTCTTTGGGCTACACCTTC	CASRLQIASLGYTF
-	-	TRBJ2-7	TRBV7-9	TGTTCCAGCAGCTGGGGACTGAGATACGAGCAGTACTTC	CSSSWGLRYEQYF
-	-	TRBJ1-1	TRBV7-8	TGTGCCAGCAGCTTGACAAGAAACACTGAAGCTTTCTTT	CASSLTRNTEAFF
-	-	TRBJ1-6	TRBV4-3	TGCGCCAGCAGCACCCGGGGGGCCTCACCCCTCCACTTT	CASSTRGASPLHF
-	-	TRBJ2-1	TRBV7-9	TGTGCCAATGGAGGGCCTAATGAGCAGTTCTTC	CANGGPNEQFF
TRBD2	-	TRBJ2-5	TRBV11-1	TGTGCCAGCAGCTTAGGTCCGACTAGCGGGAGAATGGAGACCCAGTACTTC	CASSLGPTSGRMETQYF
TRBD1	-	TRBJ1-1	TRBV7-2	TGTGCCAGCAGCTCCGGACAGGGTAATGCTTTCTTT	CASSSGQGNAFF
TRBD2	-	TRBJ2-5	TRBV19	TGTGCCAGTAGCCCCGGGACTAGCGGACAAGAGACCCAGTACTTC	CASSPGTSGQETQYF
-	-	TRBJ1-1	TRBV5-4	TGTGCCAGCAGCTTGGCCCCAGGAAACACTGAAGCTTTCTTT	CASSLAPGNTEAFF
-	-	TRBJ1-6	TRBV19	TGTGCCAGTAGCACCCAAAGGAGGGATAATTCACCCCTCCACTTT	CASSTQRRDNSPLHF
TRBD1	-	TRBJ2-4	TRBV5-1	TGCGCCAGCAGCCCGGGACAGGGGATCGCCAAAAACATTCAGTACTTC	CASSPGQGIAKNIQYF
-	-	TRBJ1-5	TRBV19	TGTGCCAGTACAGGCAGGGAAAATCAGCCCCAGCATTTT	CASTGRENQPQHF
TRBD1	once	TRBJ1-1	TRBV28	TGTGCCAGCAGCCGAACGGGACAGGGGAAGGATGAAGCTTTCTTT	CASSRTGQGKDEAFF
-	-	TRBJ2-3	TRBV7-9	TGTGCCAGCAGCTCGTTAGAGGGGGCAGATACGCAGTATTTT	CASSSLEGADTQYF
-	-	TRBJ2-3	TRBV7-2	TGTGCCAGCAGCCTTAGCGGAACAGATACGCAGTATTTT	CASSLSGTDTQYF
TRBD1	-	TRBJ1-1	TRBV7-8	TGTGCCAGCAGCGCAACGACAGGGATGAACACTGAAGCTTTCTTT	CASSATTGMNTEAFF
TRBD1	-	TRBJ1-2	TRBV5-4	TGTGCCAGCAGCTTGGGCGACAGGGGGTCTGGCTACACCTTC	CASSLGDRGSGYTF
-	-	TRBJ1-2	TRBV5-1	TGCGCCAGCAGCTTGGCAGGGGTAGGAGGCTACACCTTC	CASSLAGVGGYTF
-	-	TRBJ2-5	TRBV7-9	TGTGCCAGCAGCTTAGTACAGAAAGAGACCCAGTACTTC	CASSLVQKETQYF
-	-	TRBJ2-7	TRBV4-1	TGCGCCAGCAGCCACCCCGGACAGAGCTCCTACGAGCAGTACTTC	CASSHPGQSSYEQYF
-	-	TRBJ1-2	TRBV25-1	TGTGCCAGCAGTAGCCACAGGGCCTATGGCTACACCTTC	CASSSHRAYGYTF
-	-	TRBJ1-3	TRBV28	TGTGCCAGCAGATCCGACAGGTTGTCTGGAAACACCATATATTTT	CASRSDRLSGNTIYF
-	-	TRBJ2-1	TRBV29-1	TGCAGCTTTTCCTTCACGGGGGTTCTTAATGGGGGTGAGCAGTTCTTC	CSFSFTGVLNGGEQFF
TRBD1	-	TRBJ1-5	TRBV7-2	TGTGCCAGCAGCCTGGGGACAGGGCTAGGCAATCAGCCCCAGCATTTT	CASSLGTGLGNQPQHF